The clone carrying this T cell receptor (beta chain) appeared a single time. The method was immunoSEQ multiplex PCR; TCRdb's version includes in-frame clones alone and lacks a portion of them. Among about 330,000 clones listed, 87% were seen once. This record belongs to a study of blood T cell repertoires in COVID-19. Sequencing was carried out using PBMCs or T cells enriched from blood (not recorded which). The sequence came from a woman under 40 who had recovered from COVID-19.

CDR3 protein: CASAVREGNTEAFF. CDR3 nucleotides: TGCGCCAGCGCGGTCCGGGAGGGTAACACTGAAGCTTTCTTT. J is TRBJ1-1 and V is TRBV5-1; D unclear. Trimming pared 7 bases from V and 2 bases from J, leaving 15 bases between. The CDR3 is made up of 14 amino acids. Per the germline V gene, CDR1 is SGHRS and CDR2 is YFSETQ.